Below, one T cell receptor beta chain is given with its context. This sample was taken from a study of cytomegalovirus exposure and HLA in healthy donors. PCR used 60 Vbeta primers and 13 Jbeta primers. Repertoires were generated with immunoSEQ multiplex PCR, while TCRdb's copy carries only in-frame clones and drops some. The data show about 130,000 clones, with over 75% seen just once and around 6.4% held by the top ten. The sequence was obtained from a middle-aged woman in good health and CMV-seropositive. The material sequenced was PBMCs.

The CDR3 DNA is TGTGCCAGCAGCGCCCCTAGCGGGGGGGCCCAAGAGACCCAGTACTTC. Residues: CASSAPSGGAQETQYF. The chain links TRBV19 to TRBJ2-5, with 12 bases matching TRBD2. The CDR3 runs 16 residues. Germline V gives CDR1 LNHDA, CDR2 SQIVND (reference sequence). The J segment lost 1 base and the V segment lost 9 bases, leaving 9 bases of the junction unmatched.